This is a list of T cell receptor beta chains from one sample in a study of cytomegalovirus exposure and HLA in healthy donors. Assay: immunoSEQ multiplex PCR; the TCRdb copy retains only in-frame clones and omits some. Of 100,000 to 150,000 clones in the sample, 83% were seen once. The sequencing sample was made of PBMCs. The receptors come from a middle-aged woman in good health and CMV-seropositive. CDR3s include the opening cysteine and the closing phenylalanine or tryptophan. The D gene is left open where the match is weak. Rows give clone size only sometimes, using once, few, many, or a class for an expanded clone.

abundance | j_gene | d_gene | v_gene | CDR3aa | CDR3nt
few | TRBJ1-2 | NA | TRBV4-3 | CASSQAGGAYGYTF | TGCGCCAGCAGCCAAGCCGGGGGGGCCTATGGCTACACCTTC
NA | TRBJ2-7 | TRBD1 | TRBV7-9 | CASSRPGQGAYEQYF | TGTGCCAGCAGCAGACCGGGACAGGGGGCTTACGAGCAGTACTTC
NA | TRBJ2-3 | TRBD2 | TRBV5-1 | CASSAGLADTDTQYF | TGCGCCAGCAGCGCGGGACTAGCGGACACAGATACGCAGTATTTT
NA | TRBJ2-7 | TRBD1 | TRBV5-8 | CASTVPGTDYEQYF | TGTGCCAGCACCGTTCCAGGGACAGACTACGAGCAGTACTTC
NA | TRBJ2-7 | NA | TRBV13 | CASSSMGLVHEQYF | TGTGCCAGCAGCTCAATGGGGCTAGTCCACGAGCAGTACTTC
NA | TRBJ1-1 | NA | TRBV29-1 | CSAARETKVNTEAFF | TGCAGCGCCGCCCGGGAAACAAAAGTGAACACTGAAGCTTTCTTT
NA | TRBJ1-5 | NA | TRBV21-1 | CASSKDCGGQSNQPQHF | TGTGCCAGCAGCAAAGACTGCGGGGGGCAAAGCAATCAGCCCCAGCATTTT
NA | TRBJ1-4 | NA | TRBV7-9 | CASSSSRGATNEKLFF | TGTGCCAGCAGCTCCTCCCGGGGGGCAACTAATGAAAAACTGTTTTTT
NA | TRBJ2-7 | NA | TRBV11-2 | CASSLYPGVDEQYF | TGTGCCAGCAGCTTATATCCGGGGGTCGACGAGCAGTACTTC
NA | TRBJ2-7 | NA | TRBV19 | CASSIKHPREQYF | TGTGCCAGTAGTATAAAACACCCTCGAGAGCAGTACTTC
NA | TRBJ1-5 | NA | TRBV4-2 | CASSQDGTHDQPQHF | TGTGCCAGCAGCCAAGATGGGACACACGATCAGCCCCAGCATTTT
NA | TRBJ1-5 | NA | TRBV6-5 | CASSYGQGQPQHF | TGTGCCAGCAGTTACGGGCAGGGCCAGCCCCAGCATTTT
NA | TRBJ2-1 | TRBD2 | TRBV9 | CASSALAGFYNEQFF | TGTGCCAGCAGCGCCCTAGCGGGATTCTACAATGAGCAGTTCTTC
NA | TRBJ2-4 | NA | TRBV29-1 | CSVETGKLAKNIQYF | TGCAGCGTTGAAACAGGGAAATTAGCCAAAAACATTCAGTACTTC
few | TRBJ2-3 | NA | TRBV4-3 | CASSLTTSTDTQYF | TGCGCCAGCAGCCTGACAACTAGTACTGATACGCAGTATTTT
NA | TRBJ2-7 | TRBD1 | TRBV9 | CASSVGTGNYEQYF | TGTGCCAGCAGCGTTGGGACAGGCAATTACGAGCAGTACTTC
NA | TRBJ1-5 | NA | TRBV19 | CASSIRRSSNQPQHF | TGTGCCAGTAGTATAAGAAGGAGTAGCAATCAGCCCCAGCATTTT
NA | TRBJ2-5 | NA | TRBV6-4 | CASRIRSSEEGTQYF | TGTGCCAGCAGAATCCGCTCCTCAGAGGAAGGGACCCAGTACTTC
NA | TRBJ2-1 | TRBD2 | TRBV7-2 | CASSPRVAGGPWEQFF | TGTGCCAGCAGCCCAAGGGTAGCGGGAGGGCCGTGGGAGCAGTTCTTC
NA | TRBJ1-2 | TRBD1 | TRBV19 | CASSIQGAMGLGYTF | TGTGCCAGTAGTATACAGGGGGCGATGGGTTTGGGCTACACCTTC
NA | TRBJ2-1 | NA | TRBV20-1 | CSASYYNEQFF | TGCAGTGCTAGTTACTACAATGAGCAGTTCTTC
NA | TRBJ1-3 | TRBD1 | TRBV7-3 | CASSPGRGMSGNTIYF | TGTGCCAGCAGCCCCGGCAGGGGGATGTCTGGAAACACCATATATTTT
NA | TRBJ2-6 | TRBD2 | TRBV9 | CASSTRQGPSGDSSGANVLTF | TGTGCCAGCAGCACCCGACAGGGACCTAGCGGGGATAGCTCTGGGGCCAACGTCCTGACTTTC
NA | TRBJ1-1 | TRBD1 | TRBV7-9 | CASSLEEGAGTEAFF | TGCGCCAGCAGCTTAGAGGAGGGGGCAGGCACTGAAGCTTTCTTT
NA | TRBJ1-5 | NA | TRBV5-3 | CARKGDKSNQPQHF | TGTGCCAGAAAGGGGGACAAAAGCAATCAGCCCCAGCATTTT
NA | TRBJ2-1 | NA | TRBV7-9 | CASSLQGGNEQFF | TGTGCCAGCAGCTTACAGGGGGGCAATGAGCAGTTCTTC
NA | TRBJ2-2 | NA | TRBV7-3 | CASSLTRNTGELFF | TGTGCCAGCAGCTTGACTAGGAACACCGGGGAGCTGTTTTTT
NA | TRBJ1-2 | TRBD1 | TRBV5-5 | CASSFGTGTNYGYTF | TGTGCCAGCAGCTTTGGGACAGGAACTAACTATGGCTACACCTTC
NA | TRBJ2-2 | NA | TRBV21-1 | CASSKVGSGELFF | TGTGCCAGCAGCAAAGTGGGCTCCGGGGAGCTGTTTTTT
NA | TRBJ2-2 | NA | TRBV5-4 | CASSPNKNTGELFF | TGTGCCAGCAGCCCCAACAAGAACACCGGGGAGCTGTTTTTT
NA | TRBJ2-7 | TRBD2 | TRBV6-1 | CASSEVSGSTYEQYF | TGTGCCAGCAGTGAAGTGAGCGGGAGTACCTACGAGCAGTACTTC
NA | TRBJ2-7 | TRBD1 | TRBV18 | CASSRDRGSYEQYF | TGTGCCAGCTCACGGGACAGGGGCTCCTACGAGCAGTACTTC
once | TRBJ1-4 | TRBD1 | TRBV2 | CASSGTGPNEKLFF | TGTGCCAGCAGTGGGACAGGGCCTAATGAAAAACTGTTTTTT
NA | TRBJ2-7 | TRBD1 | TRBV14 | CASSPTGVYEQYF | TGTGCCAGCAGCCCGACAGGGGTCTACGAGCAGTACTTC
once | TRBJ2-7 | NA | TRBV5-5 | CASSFFEGNYEQYF | TGTGCCAGCAGCTTTTTTGAGGGAAACTACGAGCAGTACTTC
NA | TRBJ2-7 | TRBD2 | TRBV7-3 | CASSFSSGSPREQYF | TGTGCCAGCAGCTTTTCTAGCGGGAGTCCCCGCGAGCAGTACTTC
NA | TRBJ2-1 | NA | TRBV10-1 | CASSESIAGEQFF | TGCGCCAGCAGTGAGTCGATTGCAGGCGAGCAGTTCTTC
NA | TRBJ1-1 | NA | TRBV10-1 | CASPFRVPRTEAFF | TGCGCCAGCCCCTTCCGAGTGCCGCGGACTGAAGCTTTCTTT